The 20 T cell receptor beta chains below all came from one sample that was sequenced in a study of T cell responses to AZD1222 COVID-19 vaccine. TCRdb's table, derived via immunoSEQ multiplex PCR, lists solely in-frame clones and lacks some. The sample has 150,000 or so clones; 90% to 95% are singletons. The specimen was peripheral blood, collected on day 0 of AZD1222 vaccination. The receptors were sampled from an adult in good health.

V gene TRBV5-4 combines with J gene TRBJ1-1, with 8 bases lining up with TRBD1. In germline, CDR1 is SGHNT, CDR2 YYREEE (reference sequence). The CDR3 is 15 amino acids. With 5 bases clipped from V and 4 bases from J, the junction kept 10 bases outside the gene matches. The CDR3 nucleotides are TGTGCCAGCAGGGGGCAACAGGGGGTGAGCACTGAAGCTTTCTTT. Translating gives CASRGQQGVSTEAFF.

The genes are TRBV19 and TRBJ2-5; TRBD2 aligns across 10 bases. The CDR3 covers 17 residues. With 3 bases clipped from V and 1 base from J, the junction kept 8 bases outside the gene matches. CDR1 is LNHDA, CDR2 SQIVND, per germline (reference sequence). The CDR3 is CASSIKYSSGSQETQYF. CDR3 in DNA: TGTGCCAGTAGTATTAAATATTCTAGCGGGAGCCAAGAGACCCAGTACTTC.

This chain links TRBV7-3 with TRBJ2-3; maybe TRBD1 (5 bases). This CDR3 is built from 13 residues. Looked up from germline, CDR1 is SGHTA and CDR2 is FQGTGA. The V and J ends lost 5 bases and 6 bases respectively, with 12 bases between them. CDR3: CASSQGGADTQYF. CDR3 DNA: TGTGCCAGCAGCCAGGGTGGGGCCGATACGCAGTATTTT. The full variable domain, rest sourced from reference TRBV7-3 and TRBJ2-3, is GAGVSQTPSNKVTEKGKYVELRCDPISGHTALYWYRQSLGQGPEFLIYFQGTGAADDSGLPNDRFFAVRPEGSVSTLKIQRTERGDSAVYLCASSQGGADTQYFGPGTRLTVL.

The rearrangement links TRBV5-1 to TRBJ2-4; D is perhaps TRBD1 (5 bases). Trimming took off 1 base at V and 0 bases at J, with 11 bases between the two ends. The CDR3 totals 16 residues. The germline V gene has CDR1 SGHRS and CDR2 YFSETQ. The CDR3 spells CASSLRQRIAKNIQYF. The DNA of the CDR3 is TGCGCCAGCAGCTTGAGACAGAGAATAGCCAAAAACATTCAGTACTTC.

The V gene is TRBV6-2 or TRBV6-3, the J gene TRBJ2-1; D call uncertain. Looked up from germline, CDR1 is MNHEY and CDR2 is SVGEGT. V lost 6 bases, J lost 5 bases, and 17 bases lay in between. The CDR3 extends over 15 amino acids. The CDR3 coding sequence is TGTGCCAGCAGCCGGACCGTAGACGTTAACAATGAGCAGTTCTTC. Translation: CASSRTVDVNNEQFF.

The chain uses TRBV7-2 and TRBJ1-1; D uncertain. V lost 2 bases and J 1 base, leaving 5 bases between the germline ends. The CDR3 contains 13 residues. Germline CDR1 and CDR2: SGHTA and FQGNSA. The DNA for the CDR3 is TGTGCCAGCAGCTTAAGGACGAACACTGAAGCTTTCTTT. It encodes CASSLRTNTEAFF.

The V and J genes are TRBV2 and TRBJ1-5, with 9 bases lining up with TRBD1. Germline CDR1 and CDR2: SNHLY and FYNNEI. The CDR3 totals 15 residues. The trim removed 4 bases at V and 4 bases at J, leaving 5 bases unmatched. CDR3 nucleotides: TGTGCCAGCAGTGGGGGACAGGGTCGAAATCAGCCCCAGCATTTT. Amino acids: CASSGGQGRNQPQHF.

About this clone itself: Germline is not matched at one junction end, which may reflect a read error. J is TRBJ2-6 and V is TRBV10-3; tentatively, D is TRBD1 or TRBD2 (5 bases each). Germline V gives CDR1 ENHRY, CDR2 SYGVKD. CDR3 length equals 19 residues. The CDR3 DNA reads TGTGCCATCTGTGAGTCGACTCGGGGCCTACGGCCTGGGGCCAACGTCCTGACTTTC. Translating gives CAICESTRGLRPGANVLTF.

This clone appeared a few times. The DNA for the CDR3 is TGTGCCAGCAGCCAAGACTCCCGACAGGGGGGAAACACCTTC. Its translation is CASSQDSRQGGNTF. This chain joins TRBV3-1 (or the pseudogene TRBV3-2) and TRBJ1-2; 9 bases are a match to TRBD1. This CDR3 has 14 amino acids. Germline CDR1 reads LGHDT; CDR2 reads YNNKEL (reference sequence). The ends lost 0 bases at V and 12 bases at J; junction bases unmatched: 8.

The CDR3 coding sequence is TGTGCCAGTAGTATAGATCCGGGAAGAGATACGCAGTATTTT. Translating it yields CASSIDPGRDTQYF. The V and J genes are TRBV19 and TRBJ2-3; the D gene is possibly TRBD2 (5 bases). Trimming cost V 0 bases and J 5 bases, with 9 bases left between them. Germline V gene lookup returns CDR1 LNHDA and CDR2 SQIVND (reference sequence). This CDR3 has 14 residues.

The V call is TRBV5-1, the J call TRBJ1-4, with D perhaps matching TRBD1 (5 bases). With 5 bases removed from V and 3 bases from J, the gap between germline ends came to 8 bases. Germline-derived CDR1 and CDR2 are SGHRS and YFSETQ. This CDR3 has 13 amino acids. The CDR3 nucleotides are TGCGCCAGCAGGCAGGGTCCTAATGAAAAACTGTTTTTT. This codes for CASRQGPNEKLFF.

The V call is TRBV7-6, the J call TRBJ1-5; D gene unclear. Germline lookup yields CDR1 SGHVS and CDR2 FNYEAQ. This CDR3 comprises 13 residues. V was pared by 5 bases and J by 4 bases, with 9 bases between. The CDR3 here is CASSRRWNQPQHF. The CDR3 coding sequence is TGTGCCAGCAGCCGACGATGGAATCAGCCCCAGCATTTT.

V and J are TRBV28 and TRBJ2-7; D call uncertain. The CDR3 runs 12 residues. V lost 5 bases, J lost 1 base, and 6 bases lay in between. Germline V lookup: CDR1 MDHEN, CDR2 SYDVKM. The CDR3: CASSTGSYEQYF. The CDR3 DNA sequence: TGTGCCAGCAGTACCGGATCCTACGAGCAGTACTTC.

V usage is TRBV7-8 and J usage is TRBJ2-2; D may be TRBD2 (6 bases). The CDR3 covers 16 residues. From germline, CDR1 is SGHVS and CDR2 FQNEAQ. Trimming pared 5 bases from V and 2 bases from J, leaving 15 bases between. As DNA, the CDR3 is TGTGCCAGCAGCCCCGGGGCGGGACCAAACACCGGGGAGCTGTTTTTT. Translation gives CASSPGAGPNTGELFF. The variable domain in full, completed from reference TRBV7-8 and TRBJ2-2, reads GAGVSQSPRYKVAKRGQDVALRCDPISGHVSLFWYQQALGQGPEFLTYFQNEAQLDKSGLPSDRFFAERPEGSVSTLKIQRTQQEDSAVYLCASSPGAGPNTGELFFGEGSRLTVL.

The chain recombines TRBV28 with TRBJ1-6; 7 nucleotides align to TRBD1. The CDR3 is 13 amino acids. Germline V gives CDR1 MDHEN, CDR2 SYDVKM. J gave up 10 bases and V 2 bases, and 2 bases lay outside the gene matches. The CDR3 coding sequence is TGTGCCAGCAGTTTACCAGGGGGGTCACCCCTCCACTTT. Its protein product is CASSLPGGSPLHF.

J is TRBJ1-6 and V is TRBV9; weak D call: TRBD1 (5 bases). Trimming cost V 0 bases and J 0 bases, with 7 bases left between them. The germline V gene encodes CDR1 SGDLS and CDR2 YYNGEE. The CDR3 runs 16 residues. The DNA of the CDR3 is TGTGCCAGCAGCGTAGGGGGCCGCTCCTATAATTCACCCCTCCACTTT. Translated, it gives CASSVGGRSYNSPLHF.

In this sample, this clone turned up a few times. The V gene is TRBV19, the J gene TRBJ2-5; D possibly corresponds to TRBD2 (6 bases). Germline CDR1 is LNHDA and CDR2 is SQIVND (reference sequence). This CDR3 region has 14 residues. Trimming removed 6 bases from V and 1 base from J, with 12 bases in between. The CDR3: CASRTPGLQETQYF. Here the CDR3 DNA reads TGTGCCAGTAGGACACCGGGACTCCAAGAGACCCAGTACTTC.

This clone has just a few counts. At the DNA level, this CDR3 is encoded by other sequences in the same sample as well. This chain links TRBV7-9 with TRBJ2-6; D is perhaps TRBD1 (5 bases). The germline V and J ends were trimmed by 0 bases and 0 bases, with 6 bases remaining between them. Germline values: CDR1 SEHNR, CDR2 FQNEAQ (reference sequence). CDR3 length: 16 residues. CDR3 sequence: CASSLAQGSGANVLTF. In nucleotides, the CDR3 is TGTGCCAGCAGCTTAGCGCAGGGCTCTGGGGCCAACGTCCTGACTTTC. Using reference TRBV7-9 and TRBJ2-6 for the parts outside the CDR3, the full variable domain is DTGVSQNPRHKITKRGQNVTFRCDPISEHNRLYWYRQTLGQGPEFLTYFQNEAQLEKSRLLSDRFSAERPKGSFSTLEIQRTEQGDSAMYLCASSLAQGSGANVLTFGAGSRLTVL.

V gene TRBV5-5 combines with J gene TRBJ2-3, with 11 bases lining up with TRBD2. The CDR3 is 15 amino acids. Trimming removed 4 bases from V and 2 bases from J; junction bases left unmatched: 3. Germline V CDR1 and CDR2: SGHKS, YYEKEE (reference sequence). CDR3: CASSQGLADTDTQYF. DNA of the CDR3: TGTGCCAGCAGCCAGGGACTAGCGGACACAGATACGCAGTATTTT.

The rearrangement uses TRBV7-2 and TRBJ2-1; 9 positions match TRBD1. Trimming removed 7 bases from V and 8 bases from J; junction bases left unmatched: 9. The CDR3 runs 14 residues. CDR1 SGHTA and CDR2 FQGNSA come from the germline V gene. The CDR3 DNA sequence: TGTGCCAGCACCGTGACAGGGGGGTACGATGAGCAGTTCTTC. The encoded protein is CASTVTGGYDEQFF. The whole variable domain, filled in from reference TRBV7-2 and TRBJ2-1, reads GAGVSQSPSNKVTEKGKDVELRCDPISGHTALYWYRQSLGQGLEFLIYFQGNSAPDKSGLPSDRFSAERTGGSVSTLTIQRTQQEDSAVYLCASTVTGGYDEQFFGPGTRLTVL.